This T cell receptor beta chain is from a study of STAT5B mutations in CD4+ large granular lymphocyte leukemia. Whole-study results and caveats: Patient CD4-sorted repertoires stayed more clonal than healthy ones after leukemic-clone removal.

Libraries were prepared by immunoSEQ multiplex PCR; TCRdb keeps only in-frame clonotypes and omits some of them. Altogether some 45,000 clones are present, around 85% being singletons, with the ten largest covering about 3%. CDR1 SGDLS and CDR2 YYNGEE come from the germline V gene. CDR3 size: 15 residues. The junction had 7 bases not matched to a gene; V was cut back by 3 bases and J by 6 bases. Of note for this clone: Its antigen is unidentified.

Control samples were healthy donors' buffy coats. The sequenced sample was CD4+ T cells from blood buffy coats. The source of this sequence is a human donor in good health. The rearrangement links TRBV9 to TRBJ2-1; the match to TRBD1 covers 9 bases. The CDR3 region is CASSGTGTGFNEQFF. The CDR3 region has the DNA TGTGCCAGCAGCGGGACCGGGACAGGGTTCAATGAGCAGTTCTTC.